This T cell receptor beta chain came from a study of T cells after yellow fever vaccination. The study's findings and limits: Most clones from primary vaccination were detected again post-booster (96% CD4, around 88% CD8).

The CDR3 is made up of 15 amino acids. V was cut by 2 bases and J by 2 bases, with 14 bases left in between. The germline V gene has CDR1 DFQATT and CDR2 SNEGSKA (reference sequence). TCRdb ran MiXCR on the 5' RACE reads and lists one entry per CDR3 protein. The sample records over 300,000 distinct CDR3 sequences, approximately 4% being singletons. In its sample, this clonotype was seen a few times. Its target is not known. Here the sequenced sample was PBMCs, taken 5 days after the yellow fever booster vaccination. The chain has TRBV20-1 and TRBJ2-3; D is ambiguous. This receptor was identified in a young man who received the YFV17D yellow fever vaccine. The CDR3 loop reads CSARPFAVHTDTQYF. The CDR3 nucleotides read TGCAGTGCTAGACCTTTCGCAGTACACACAGATACGCAGTATTTT.